This TCR beta chain was sequenced in a study of blood T cell repertoires in COVID-19. Across the study: Nucleic acid was either cDNA or gDNA, and it came from T cells, B-cell-depleted T cells, or PBMCs.

TCRdb's copy holds only in-frame clones and misses some; the assay was immunoSEQ multiplex PCR. The sample records about 40,000 clones, around 90% being singletons. V was pared by 3 bases and J by 5 bases, with 12 bases of the junction left unmatched. Germline CDR1 and CDR2: SEHNR and FQNEAQ (reference sequence). CDR3 length: 18 residues. The receptor was derived from a man between 65 and 80 years old with acute or convalescent COVID-19. The rearrangement uses TRBV7-9 and TRBJ2-1, with 11 bases fitting TRBD2. The sample comprised peripheral blood. This CDR3 is CASSFRSTSGSRDNEQFF. The CDR3 region has the DNA TGTGCCAGCAGCTTTCGATCAACTAGCGGGAGTAGGGACAATGAGCAGTTCTTC.